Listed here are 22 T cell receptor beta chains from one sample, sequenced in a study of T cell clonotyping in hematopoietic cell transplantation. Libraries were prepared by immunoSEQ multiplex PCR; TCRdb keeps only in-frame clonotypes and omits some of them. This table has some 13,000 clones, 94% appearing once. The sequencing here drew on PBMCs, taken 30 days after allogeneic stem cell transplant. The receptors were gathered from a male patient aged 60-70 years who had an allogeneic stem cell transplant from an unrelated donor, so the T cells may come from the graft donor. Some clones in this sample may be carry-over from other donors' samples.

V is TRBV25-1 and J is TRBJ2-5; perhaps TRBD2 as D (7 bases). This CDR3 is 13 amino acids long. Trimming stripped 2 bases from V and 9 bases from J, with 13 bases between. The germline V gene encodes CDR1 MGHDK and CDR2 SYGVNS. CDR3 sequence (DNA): TGTGCCAGCAGTGAACCCGGGGGGCGCGCCCAGTACTTC. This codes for CASSEPGGRAQYF.

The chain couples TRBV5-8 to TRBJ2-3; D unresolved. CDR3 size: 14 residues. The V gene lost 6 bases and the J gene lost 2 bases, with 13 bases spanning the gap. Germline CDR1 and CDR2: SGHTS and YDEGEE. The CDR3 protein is CASNRGAFTDTQYF. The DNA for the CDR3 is TGTGCCAGCAACCGAGGAGCGTTCACAGATACGCAGTATTTT.

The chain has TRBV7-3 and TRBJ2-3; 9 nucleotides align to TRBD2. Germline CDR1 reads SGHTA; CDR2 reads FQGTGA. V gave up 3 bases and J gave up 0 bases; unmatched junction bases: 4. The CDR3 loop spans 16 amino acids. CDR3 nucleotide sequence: TGTGCCAGCAGCTTCGCCGCGGGGGGGAGCACAGATACGCAGTATTTT. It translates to CASSFAAGGSTDTQYF. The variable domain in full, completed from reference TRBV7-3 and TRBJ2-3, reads GAGVSQTPSNKVTEKGKYVELRCDPISGHTALYWYRQSLGQGPEFLIYFQGTGAADDSGLPNDRFFAVRPEGSVSTLKIQRTERGDSAVYLCASSFAAGGSTDTQYFGPGTRLTVL.

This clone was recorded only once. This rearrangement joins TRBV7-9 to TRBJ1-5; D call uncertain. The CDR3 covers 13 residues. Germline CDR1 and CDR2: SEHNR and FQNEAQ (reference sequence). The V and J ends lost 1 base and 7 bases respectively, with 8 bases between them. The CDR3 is CASSLDGLQPQHF. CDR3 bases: TGTGCCAGCAGCTTAGATGGTTTGCAGCCCCAGCATTTT.

Here the CDR3 reads CASSDSLDGANVLTF. The CDR3 nucleotides read TGTGCCAGCAGCGACAGCTTAGATGGGGCCAACGTCCTGACTTTC. The rearrangement links TRBV28 to TRBJ2-6; D might be TRBD1 (5 bases). Germline V gives CDR1 MDHEN, CDR2 SYDVKM. Trimming removed 6 bases at V and 3 bases at J, with 12 bases between. The CDR3 has 15 amino acids. The full variable domain, completed using reference TRBV28 and TRBJ2-6, is DVKVTQSSRYLVKRTGEKVFLECVQDMDHENMFWYRQDPGLGLRLIYFSYDVKMKEKGDIPEGYSVSREKKERFSLILESASTNQTSMYLCASSDSLDGANVLTFGAGSRLTVL.

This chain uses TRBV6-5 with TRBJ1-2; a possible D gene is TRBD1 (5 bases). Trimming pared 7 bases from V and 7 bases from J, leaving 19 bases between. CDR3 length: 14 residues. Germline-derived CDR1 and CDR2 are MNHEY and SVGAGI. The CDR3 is CASTLGRGEGGYTF. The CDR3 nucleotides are TGTGCCAGCACCTTGGGACGGGGTGAGGGTGGCTACACCTTC.

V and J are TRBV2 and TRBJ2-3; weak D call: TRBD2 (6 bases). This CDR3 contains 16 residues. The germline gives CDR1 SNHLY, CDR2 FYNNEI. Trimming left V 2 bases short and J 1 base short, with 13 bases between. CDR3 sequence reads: CASSELRLGGTDTQYF. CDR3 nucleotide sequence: TGTGCCAGCAGTGAACTTAGACTAGGTGGCACAGATACGCAGTATTTT. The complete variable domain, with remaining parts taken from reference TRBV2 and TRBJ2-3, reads EPEVTQTPSHQVTQMGQEVILRCVPISNHLYFYWYRQILGQKVEFLVSFYNNEISEKSEIFDDQFSVERPDGSNFTLKIRSTKLEDSAMYFCASSELRLGGTDTQYFGPGTRLTVL.

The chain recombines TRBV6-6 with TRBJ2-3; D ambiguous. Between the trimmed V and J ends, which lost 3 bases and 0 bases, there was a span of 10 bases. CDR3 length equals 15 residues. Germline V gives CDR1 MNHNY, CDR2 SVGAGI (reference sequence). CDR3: CASSYVDTSTDTQYF. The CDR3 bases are TGTGCCAGCAGTTATGTGGATACTAGCACAGATACGCAGTATTTT.

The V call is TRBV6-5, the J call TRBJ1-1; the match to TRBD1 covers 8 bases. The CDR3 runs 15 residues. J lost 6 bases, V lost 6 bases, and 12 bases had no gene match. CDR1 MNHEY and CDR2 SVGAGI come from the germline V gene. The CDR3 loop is CASRLQGQVNSEAFF. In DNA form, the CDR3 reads TGTGCCAGCAGGTTACAGGGACAGGTAAATTCTGAAGCTTTCTTT.

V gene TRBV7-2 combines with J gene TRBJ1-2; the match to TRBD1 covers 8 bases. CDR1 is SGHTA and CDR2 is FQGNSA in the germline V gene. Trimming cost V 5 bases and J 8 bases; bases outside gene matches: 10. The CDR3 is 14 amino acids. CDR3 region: CASSVSGTGFGYTF. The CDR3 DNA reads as TGTGCCAGCAGCGTTTCCGGGACAGGATTCGGCTACACCTTC.

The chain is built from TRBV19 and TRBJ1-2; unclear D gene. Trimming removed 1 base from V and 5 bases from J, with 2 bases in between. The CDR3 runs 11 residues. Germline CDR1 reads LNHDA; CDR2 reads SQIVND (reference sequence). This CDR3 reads CASSIGYGYTF. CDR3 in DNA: TGTGCCAGTAGTATAGGATATGGCTACACCTTC.

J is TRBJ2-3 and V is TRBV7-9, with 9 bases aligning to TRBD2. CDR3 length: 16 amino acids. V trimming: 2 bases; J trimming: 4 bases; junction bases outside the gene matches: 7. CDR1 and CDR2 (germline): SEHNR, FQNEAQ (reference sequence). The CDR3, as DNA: TGTGCCAGCAGCTTATTAAGTAGCGGGAGTGCAGATACGCAGTATTTT. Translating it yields CASSLLSSGSADTQYF.

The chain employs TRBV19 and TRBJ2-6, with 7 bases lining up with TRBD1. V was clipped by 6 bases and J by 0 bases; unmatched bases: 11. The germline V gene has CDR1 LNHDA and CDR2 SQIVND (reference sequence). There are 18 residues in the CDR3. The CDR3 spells CASSPVGQVFSGANVLTF. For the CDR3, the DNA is TGTGCCAGTAGCCCTGTCGGACAGGTCTTCTCTGGGGCCAACGTCCTGACTTTC.

In DNA form, the CDR3 reads TGCGCCAGCAGCCAAGCCTCAGGGGGAAACACCGGGGAGCTGTTTTTT. This encodes CASSQASGGNTGELFF. V usage is TRBV4-1 and J usage is TRBJ2-2; 7 positions match TRBD1. The CDR3 contains 16 residues. V gave up 1 base and J gave up 2 bases; unmatched junction bases: 4. CDR1 and CDR2 (germline): MGHRA, YSYEKL.

The CDR3 nucleotides read TGTGCCAGCAGCGCCTCCCAGGACAGGCGACCCTACGAGCAGTACTTC. Translation gives CASSASQDRRPYEQYF. The chain employs TRBV7-6 and TRBJ2-7; 7 positions match TRBD1. CDR3 length: 16 residues. CDR1 and CDR2 from the germline V gene are SGHVS and FNYEAQ. V lost 5 bases to trimming and J lost 2 bases; unmatched junction nucleotides: 12.

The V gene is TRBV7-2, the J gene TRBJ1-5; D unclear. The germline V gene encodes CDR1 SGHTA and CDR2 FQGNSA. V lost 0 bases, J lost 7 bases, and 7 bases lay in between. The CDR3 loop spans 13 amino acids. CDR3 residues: CASSLAQEQPQHF. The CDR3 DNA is TGTGCCAGCAGCTTAGCGCAGGAGCAGCCCCAGCATTTT.

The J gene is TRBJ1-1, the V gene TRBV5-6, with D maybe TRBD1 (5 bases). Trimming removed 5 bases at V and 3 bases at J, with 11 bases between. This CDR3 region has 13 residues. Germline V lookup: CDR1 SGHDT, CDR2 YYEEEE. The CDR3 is CASSKGRHTEAFF. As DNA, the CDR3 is TGTGCCAGCAGTAAGGGACGGCACACTGAAGCTTTCTTT. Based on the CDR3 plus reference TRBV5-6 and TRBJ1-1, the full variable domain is DAGVTQSPTHLIKTRGQQVTLRCSPKSGHDTVSWYQQALGQGPQFIFQYYEEEERQRGNFPDRFSGHQFPNYSSELNVNALLLGDSALYLCASSKGRHTEAFFGQGTRLTVV.

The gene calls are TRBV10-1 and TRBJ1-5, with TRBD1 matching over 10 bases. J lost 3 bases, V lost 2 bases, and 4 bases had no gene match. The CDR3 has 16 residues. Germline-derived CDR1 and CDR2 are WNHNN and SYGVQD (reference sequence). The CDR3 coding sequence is TGCGCCAGCAGTGAGAGGGACAGGGGCTACAATCAGCCCCAGCATTTT. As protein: CASSERDRGYNQPQHF.

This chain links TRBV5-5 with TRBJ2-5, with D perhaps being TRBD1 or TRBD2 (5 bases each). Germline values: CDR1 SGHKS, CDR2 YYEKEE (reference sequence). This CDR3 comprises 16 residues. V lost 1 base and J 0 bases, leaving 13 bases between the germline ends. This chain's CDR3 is CASSLYGTADQETQYF. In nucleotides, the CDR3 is TGTGCCAGCAGCTTGTACGGGACGGCTGACCAAGAGACCCAGTACTTC.

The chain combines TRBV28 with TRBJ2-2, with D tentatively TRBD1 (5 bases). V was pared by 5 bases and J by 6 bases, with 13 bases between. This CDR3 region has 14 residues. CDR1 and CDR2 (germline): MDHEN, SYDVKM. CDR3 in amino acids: CASSPQGIPGELFF. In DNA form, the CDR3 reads TGTGCCAGCAGTCCGCAGGGAATTCCCGGGGAGCTGTTTTTT.

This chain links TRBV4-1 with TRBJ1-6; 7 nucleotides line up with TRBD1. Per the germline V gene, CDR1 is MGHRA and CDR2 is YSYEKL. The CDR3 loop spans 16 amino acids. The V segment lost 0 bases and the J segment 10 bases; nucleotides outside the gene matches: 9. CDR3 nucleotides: TGCGCCAGCAGCCAAGAGGGACAGTCAAGATACTCACCCCTCCACTTT. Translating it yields CASSQEGQSRYSPLHF.

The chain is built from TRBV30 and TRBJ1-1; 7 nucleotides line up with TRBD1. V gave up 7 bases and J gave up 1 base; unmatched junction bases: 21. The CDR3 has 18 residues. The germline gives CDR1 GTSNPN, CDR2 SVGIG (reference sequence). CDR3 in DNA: TGTGCCTCCGTCCGGGTATCAGGGGGGGCCGCGGGGAACACTGAAGCTTTCTTT. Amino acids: CASVRVSGGAAGNTEAFF.